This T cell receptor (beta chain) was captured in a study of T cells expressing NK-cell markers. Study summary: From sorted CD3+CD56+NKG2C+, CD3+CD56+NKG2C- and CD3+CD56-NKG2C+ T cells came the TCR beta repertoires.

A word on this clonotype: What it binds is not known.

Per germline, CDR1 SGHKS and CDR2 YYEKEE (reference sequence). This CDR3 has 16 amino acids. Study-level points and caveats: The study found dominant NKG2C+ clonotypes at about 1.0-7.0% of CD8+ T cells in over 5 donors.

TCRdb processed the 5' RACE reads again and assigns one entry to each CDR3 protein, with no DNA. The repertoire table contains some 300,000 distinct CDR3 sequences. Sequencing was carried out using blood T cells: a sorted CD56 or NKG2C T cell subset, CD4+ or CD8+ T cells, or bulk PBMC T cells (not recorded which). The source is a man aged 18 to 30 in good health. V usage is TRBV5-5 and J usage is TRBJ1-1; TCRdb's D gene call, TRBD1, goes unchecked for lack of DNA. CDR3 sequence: CASSLFRGHMNTEAFF.